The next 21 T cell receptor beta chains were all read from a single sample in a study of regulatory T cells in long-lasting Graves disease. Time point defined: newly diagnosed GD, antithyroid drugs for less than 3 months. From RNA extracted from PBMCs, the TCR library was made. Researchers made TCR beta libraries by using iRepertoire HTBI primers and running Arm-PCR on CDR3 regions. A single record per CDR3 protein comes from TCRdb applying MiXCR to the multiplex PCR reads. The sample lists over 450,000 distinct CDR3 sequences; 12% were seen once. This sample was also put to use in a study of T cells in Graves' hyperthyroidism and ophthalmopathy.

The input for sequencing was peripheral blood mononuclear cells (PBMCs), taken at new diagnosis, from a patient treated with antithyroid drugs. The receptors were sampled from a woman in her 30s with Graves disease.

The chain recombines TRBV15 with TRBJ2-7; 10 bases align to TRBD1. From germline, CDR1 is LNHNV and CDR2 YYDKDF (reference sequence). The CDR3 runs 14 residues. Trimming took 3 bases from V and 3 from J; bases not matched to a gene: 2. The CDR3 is CATSRDRGGYEQYF. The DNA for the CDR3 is TGTGCCACCAGCAGGGACAGGGGGGGCTACGAGCAGTACTTC.

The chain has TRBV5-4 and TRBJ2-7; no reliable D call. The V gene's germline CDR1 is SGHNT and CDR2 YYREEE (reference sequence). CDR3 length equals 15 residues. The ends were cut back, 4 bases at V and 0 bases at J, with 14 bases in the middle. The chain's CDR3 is CASSLRARSSYEQYF. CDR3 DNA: TGTGCCAGCAGCCTACGAGCAAGGAGCTCCTACGAGCAGTACTTC.

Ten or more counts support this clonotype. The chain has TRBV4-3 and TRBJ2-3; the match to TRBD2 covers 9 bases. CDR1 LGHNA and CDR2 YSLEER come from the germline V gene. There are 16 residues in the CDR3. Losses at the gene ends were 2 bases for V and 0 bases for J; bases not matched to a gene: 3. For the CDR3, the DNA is TGCGCCAGCAGCCAATTGGGACTAGCTAGCACAGATACGCAGTATTTT. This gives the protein CASSQLGLASTDTQYF.

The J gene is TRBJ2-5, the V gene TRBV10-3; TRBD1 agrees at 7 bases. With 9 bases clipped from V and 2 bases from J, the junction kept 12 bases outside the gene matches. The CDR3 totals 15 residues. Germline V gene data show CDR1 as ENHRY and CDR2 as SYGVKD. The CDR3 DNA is TGTGCCATGTCGGCCGGACAGGCCGAGCAAGAGACCCAGTACTTC. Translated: CAMSAGQAEQETQYF.

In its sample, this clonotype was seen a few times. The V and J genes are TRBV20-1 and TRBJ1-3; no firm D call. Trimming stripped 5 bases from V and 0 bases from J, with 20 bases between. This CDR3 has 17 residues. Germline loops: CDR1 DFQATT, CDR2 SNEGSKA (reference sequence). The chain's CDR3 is CSAWSSHSRHSGNTIYF. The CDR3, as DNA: TGCAGTGCTTGGTCCAGTCACTCCCGTCACTCTGGAAACACCATATATTTT.

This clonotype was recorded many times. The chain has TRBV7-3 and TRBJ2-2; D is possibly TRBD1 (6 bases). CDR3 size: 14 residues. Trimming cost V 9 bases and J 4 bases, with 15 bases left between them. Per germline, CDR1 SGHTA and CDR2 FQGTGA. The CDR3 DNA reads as TGTGCCAGTTCCCCGGACAGTACCACCGGGGAGCTGTTTTTT. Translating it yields CASSPDSTTGELFF.

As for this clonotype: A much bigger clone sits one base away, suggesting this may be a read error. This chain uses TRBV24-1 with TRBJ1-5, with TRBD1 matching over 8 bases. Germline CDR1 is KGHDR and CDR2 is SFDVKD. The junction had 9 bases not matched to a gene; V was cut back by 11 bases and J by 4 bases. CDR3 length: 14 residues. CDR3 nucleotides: TGTGCCAAGGGGACAGGCACTTCGAATCAGCCCCAGCATTTT. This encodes CAKGTGTSNQPQHF.

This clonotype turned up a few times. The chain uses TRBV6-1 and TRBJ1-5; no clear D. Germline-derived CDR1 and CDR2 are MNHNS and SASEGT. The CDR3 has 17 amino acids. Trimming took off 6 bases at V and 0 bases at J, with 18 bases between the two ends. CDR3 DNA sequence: TGTGCCAGCAGGCGGACCACAAACCTATATAGCAATCAGCCCCAGCATTTT. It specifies CASRRTTNLYSNQPQHF.

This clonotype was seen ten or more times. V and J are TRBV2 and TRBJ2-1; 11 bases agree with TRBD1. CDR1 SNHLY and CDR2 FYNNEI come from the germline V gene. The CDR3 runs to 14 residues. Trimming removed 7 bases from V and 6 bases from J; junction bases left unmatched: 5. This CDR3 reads CASNGQGAGNEQFF. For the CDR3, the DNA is TGTGCCAGCAACGGACAGGGGGCCGGCAATGAGCAGTTCTTC.

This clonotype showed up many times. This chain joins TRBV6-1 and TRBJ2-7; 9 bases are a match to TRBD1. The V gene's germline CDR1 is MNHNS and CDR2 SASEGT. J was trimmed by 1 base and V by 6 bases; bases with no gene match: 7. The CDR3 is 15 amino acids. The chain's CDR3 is CASSAGTGLSYEQYF. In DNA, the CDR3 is TGTGCCAGCAGCGCCGGGACAGGGCTGTCCTACGAGCAGTACTTC.

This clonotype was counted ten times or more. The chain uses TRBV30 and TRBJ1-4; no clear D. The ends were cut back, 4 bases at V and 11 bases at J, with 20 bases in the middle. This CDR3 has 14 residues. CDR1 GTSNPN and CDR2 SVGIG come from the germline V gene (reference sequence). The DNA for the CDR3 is TGTGCCTGGACGGAGGGTTTCCACGGTGGGAAACTGTTTTTT. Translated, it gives CAWTEGFHGGKLFF. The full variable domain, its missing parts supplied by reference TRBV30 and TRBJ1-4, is SQTIHQWPATLVQPVGSPLSLECTVEGTSNPNLYWYRQAAGRGLQLLFYSVGIGQISSEVPQNLSASRPQDRQFILSSKKLLLSDSGFYLCAWTEGFHGGKLFFGSGTQLSVL.

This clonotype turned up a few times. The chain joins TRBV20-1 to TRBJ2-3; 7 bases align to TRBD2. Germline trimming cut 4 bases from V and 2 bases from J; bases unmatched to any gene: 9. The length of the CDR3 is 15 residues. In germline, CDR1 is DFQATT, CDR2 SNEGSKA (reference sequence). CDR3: CSAKKSSGFTDTQYF. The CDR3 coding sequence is TGCAGTGCTAAAAAATCTAGCGGTTTCACAGATACGCAGTATTTT.

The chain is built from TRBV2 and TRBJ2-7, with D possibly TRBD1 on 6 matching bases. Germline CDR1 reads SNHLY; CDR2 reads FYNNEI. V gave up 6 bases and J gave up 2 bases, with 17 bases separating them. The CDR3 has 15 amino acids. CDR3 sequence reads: CASRTRQVGAYEQYF. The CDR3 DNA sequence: TGTGCCAGCAGAACCAGACAGGTTGGGGCCTACGAGCAGTACTTC.

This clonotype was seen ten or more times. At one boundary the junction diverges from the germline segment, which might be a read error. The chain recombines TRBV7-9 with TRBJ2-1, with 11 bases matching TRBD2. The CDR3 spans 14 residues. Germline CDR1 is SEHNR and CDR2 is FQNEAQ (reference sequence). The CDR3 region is CASNLAGGPNEQFF. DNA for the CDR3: TGTGCCAGCAACTTAGCGGGAGGGCCTAATGAGCAGTTCTTC. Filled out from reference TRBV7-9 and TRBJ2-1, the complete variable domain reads DTGVSQNPRHKITKRGQNVTFRCDPISEHNRLYWYRQTLGQGPEFLTYFQNEAQLEKSRLLSDRFSAERPKGSFSTLEIQRTEQGDSAMYLCASNLAGGPNEQFFGPGTRLTVL.

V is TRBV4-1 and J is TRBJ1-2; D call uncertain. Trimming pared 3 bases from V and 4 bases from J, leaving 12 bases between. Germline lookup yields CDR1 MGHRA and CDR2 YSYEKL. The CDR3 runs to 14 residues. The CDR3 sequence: CASSHLGVRYGYTF. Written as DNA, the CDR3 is TGCGCCAGCAGCCATCTCGGAGTTCGCTATGGCTACACCTTC.

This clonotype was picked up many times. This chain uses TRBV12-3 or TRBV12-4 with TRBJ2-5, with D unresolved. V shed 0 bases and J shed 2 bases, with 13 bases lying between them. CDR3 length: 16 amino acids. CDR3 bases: TGTGCCAGCAGTTTAGCCCTCTGGACGCATCAAGAGACCCAGTACTTC. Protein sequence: CASSLALWTHQETQYF.

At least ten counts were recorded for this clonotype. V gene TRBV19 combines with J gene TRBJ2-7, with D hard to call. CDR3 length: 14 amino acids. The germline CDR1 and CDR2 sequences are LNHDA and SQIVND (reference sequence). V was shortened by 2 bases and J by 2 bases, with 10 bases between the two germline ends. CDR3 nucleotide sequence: TGTGCCAGTAGTATATCAGGCAGGCCCTACGAGCAGTACTTC. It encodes CASSISGRPYEQYF.

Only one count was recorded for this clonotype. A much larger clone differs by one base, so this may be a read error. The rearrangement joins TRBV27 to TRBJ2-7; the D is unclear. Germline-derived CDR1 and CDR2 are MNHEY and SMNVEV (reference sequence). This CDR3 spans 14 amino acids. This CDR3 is CASSFSRGPYQQYF. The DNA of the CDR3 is TGTGCCAGCAGTTTCTCTCGCGGCCCCTACCAGCAGTACTTC.

This CDR3 reads CASRWDREGQPQHF. Here the CDR3 DNA reads TGTGCCAGCAGGTGGGACAGGGAGGGACAGCCCCAGCATTTT. The V and J genes are TRBV2 and TRBJ1-5; 9 bases match TRBD1. The germline CDR1 and CDR2 sequences are SNHLY and FYNNEI. V trimming: 6 bases; J trimming: 7 bases; junction bases outside the gene matches: 7. This CDR3 contains 14 residues.

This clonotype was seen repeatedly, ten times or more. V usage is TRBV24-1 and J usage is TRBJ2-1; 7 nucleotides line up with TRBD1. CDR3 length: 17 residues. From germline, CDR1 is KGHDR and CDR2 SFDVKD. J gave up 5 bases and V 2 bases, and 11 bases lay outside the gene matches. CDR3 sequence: CATSDWTHTGANNEQFF. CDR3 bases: TGTGCCACCAGTGATTGGACTCACACAGGGGCCAACAATGAGCAGTTCTTC.

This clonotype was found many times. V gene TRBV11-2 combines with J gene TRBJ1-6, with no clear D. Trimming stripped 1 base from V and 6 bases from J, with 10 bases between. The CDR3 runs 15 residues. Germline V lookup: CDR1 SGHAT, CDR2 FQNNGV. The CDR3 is CASSLGTGPNSPLHF. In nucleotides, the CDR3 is TGTGCCAGCAGCTTAGGAACGGGCCCTAATTCACCCCTCCACTTT. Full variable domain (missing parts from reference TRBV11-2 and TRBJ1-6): EAGVAQSPRYKIIEKRQSVAFWCNPISGHATLYWYQQILGQGPKLLIQFQNNGVVDDSQLPKDRFSAERLKGVDSTLKIQPAKLEDSAVYLCASSLGTGPNSPLHFGNGTRLTVT.